A selection of T cell receptor beta chains follows, all from one sample in a study of neurological immune-mediated disorders. Each CDR3 protein is one row after TCRdb ran MiXCR on the 5' RACE reads. The table lists some 60,000 distinct CDR3 sequences, 9.5% to 12% of them singletons. The sample was PBMCs. These receptors were obtained from a male donor with HTLV-1-associated myelopathy (HAM/TSP). The CDR3 runs from the conserved cysteine through the conserved F or W. A D gene is named only where the DNA matches it firmly. A clone size is listed for some rows: how often the clone was seen (once, few, many), or a class if it is expanded.

>few|TRBJ2-1|TRBV6-5|TRBD2
TGTGCCAGCAAGTCGGCTAGCGGAGGCTTACGGGGCAATGAGCAGTTCTTC
CASKSASGGLRGNEQFF
>many|TRBJ2-7|TRBV20-1|NA
TGCAGTACGGGCGAGCAGTACTTC
CSTGEQYF
>many|TRBJ1-6|TRBV4-3|NA
TGCGCCAGCAGCCAAGGGGGGGGGGGAAATTCACCCCTCCACTTT
CASSQGGGGNSPLHF
>many|TRBJ1-4|TRBV20-1|NA
TGCAGTGCTAAGGACCCCACAGGAGGGGAAAAACTGTTTTTT
CSAKDPTGGEKLFF
>many|TRBJ2-3|TRBV5-1|NA
TGCGCCAGCAGCTTGTTCCCGGGGGCAAGCACAGATACGCAGTATTTT
CASSLFPGASTDTQYF
>many|TRBJ1-6|TRBV20-1|TRBD1
TGCAGTGCTAGAGGAAGTCCCGGGACAGGGGCGAAAATCTATAATTCACCCCTCCACTTT
CSARGSPGTGAKIYNSPLHF
>many|TRBJ1-4|TRBV7-2|NA
TGTGCCAGCAGTTCGGGACAAACAAATGAAAAACTGTTTTTT
CASSSGQTNEKLFF
>NA|TRBJ1-4|TRBV7-2|NA
TGTGCCAGCAGCTCCGGACTTAATGAAAAACTGTTTTTT
CASSSGLNEKLFF
>many|TRBJ2-3|TRBV5-1|NA
TGCGCCAGCAGCGTGGGCTCCGGCACAGATACGCAGTATTTT
CASSVGSGTDTQYF
>many|TRBJ2-3|TRBV5-6|TRBD1
TGTGCCAGCAGCTCCGGGACAGGGGTCACGCAGTATTTT
CASSSGTGVTQYF
>many|TRBJ2-7|TRBV7-9|NA
TGTGCCAGCAGCCCTGGGTCCAGGGACGAGCAGTACTTC
CASSPGSRDEQYF
>once|TRBJ2-3|TRBV5-5|NA
NA
CASSFYICSVAGGPSTDTQYF
>few|TRBJ1-3|TRBV29-1|NA
TGCAGCGTTGGGGGCAGCTCTGGAAACACCATATATTTT
CSVGGSSGNTIYF
>many|TRBJ1-2|TRBV7-8|NA
TGTGCCAGCAGCCGGACCAACTATGGCTACACCTTC
CASSRTNYGYTF
>many|TRBJ2-3|TRBV7-2|TRBD1
TGTGCCAGCAGGCATTCAGGGGGCAGGGATACGCAGTATTTT
CASRHSGGRDTQYF
>NA|TRBJ1-2|TRBV28|NA
TGTGCCAGCAGTTTTAGGGCTAACTATGGCTACACCTTC
CASSFRANYGYTF
>many|TRBJ2-2|TRBV3-1|NA
TGTGCCAGCAGCCAAGGAGGAGGGGAGCTGTTTTTT
CASSQGGGELFF
>NA|TRBJ2-3|TRBV3-1|TRBD2
TGTGCCAGCAGCCAAGAAACAGCGGGGGGTCAGTATTTT
CASSQETAGGQYF
>many|TRBJ1-6|TRBV11-2|NA
TGTGCCAGCCAGTACCGGGACATAGAAAATAATTCACCCCTCCACTTT
CASQYRDIENNSPLHF
>many|TRBJ2-2|TRBV7-2|NA
TGTGCCAGCAGCTTAGTGTCAGGGCCCGGGGAGCTGTTTTTT
CASSLVSGPGELFF
>many|TRBJ1-5|TRBV5-6|NA
TGTGCCAGCTCGGGGGCGATTAGCAATCAGCCCCAGCATTTT
CASSGAISNQPQHF
>many|TRBJ2-1|TRBV5-1|TRBD2
TGCGCCAGCAGCTTCATGGGTTCGCGGGGGGTCTACAATGAGCAGTTCTTC
CASSFMGSRGVYNEQFF
>many|TRBJ1-1|TRBV5-6|NA
TGTGCCAGCAGCTTGGTGGTGGGGGTGAACACTGAAGCTTTCTTT
CASSLVVGVNTEAFF
>NA|TRBJ1-2|TRBV5-1|NA
TGCGCCAACAGCCCCCGGGGACATCACTATGGCTACACCTTC
CANSPRGHHYGYTF
>many|TRBJ2-5|TRBV12-3/TRBV12-4|NA
TGTGCCAGCAGTCCCCTACCAGGGGCCGAGACCCAGTACTTC
CASSPLPGAETQYF
>NA|TRBJ2-5|TRBV5-1|NA
TGCGCCAGCAGCTTGGATCCAGCCCAAGAGACCCAGTACTTC
CASSLDPAQETQYF
>many|TRBJ2-7|TRBV6-6|NA
TGTGCCACCAGTGAGTACGAGCAGTACTTC
CATSEYEQYF
>many|TRBJ2-7|TRBV18|NA
TGTGCCAGCTCACCAAGGGCAGGGGCTCAGGGCGAGCAGTACTTC
CASSPRAGAQGEQYF
>many|TRBJ1-5|TRBV20-1|NA
TGCAGTGCTTTTTCCCCCGGTGGGACTAGCAATCAGCCCCAGCATTTT
CSAFSPGGTSNQPQHF
>many|TRBJ2-4|TRBV28|NA
TGTGCCAGCGGGCAAATCGGGGGGCAGGGGGCCAAAAACATTCAGTACTTC
CASGQIGGQGAKNIQYF
>many|TRBJ1-2|TRBV12-3/TRBV12-4|TRBD1
TGTGCCAGCAGTTTCGGGACAGCTAACTATGGCTACACCTTC
CASSFGTANYGYTF
>many|TRBJ2-3|TRBV7-9|NA
TGTGCCAGCAGCTTAAACGACAGAGATACGCAGTATTTT
CASSLNDRDTQYF
>many|TRBJ1-5|TRBV20-1|NA
TGCAGTGCCCAGGGCTCTGGGGGCAATCAGCCCCAGCATTTT
CSAQGSGGNQPQHF
>many|TRBJ2-7|TRBV5-1|TRBD2
TGCGCCAGCAATGTTGGCGGGGGCTACGAGCAGTACTTC
CASNVGGGYEQYF
>NA|TRBJ2-7|TRBV11-2|TRBD1
TGTGCCAGCAGCTCGACAGGGAGCGGATACGAGCAGTACTTC
CASSSTGSGYEQYF
>many|TRBJ2-5|TRBV9|NA
TGTGCCAGCAGCGTAGCTACTGGACTACACCAAGAGACCCAGTACTTC
CASSVATGLHQETQYF
>many|TRBJ1-2|TRBV5-1|NA
TGCGCCAGCAGCTTGGAAACGGTGAACTATGGCTACACCTTC
CASSLETVNYGYTF
>many|TRBJ1-2|TRBV29-1|NA
TGCAGCGTTGAAGTGCGGGGACTCCTTCATGGCTACACCTTC
CSVEVRGLLHGYTF
>many|TRBJ2-5|TRBV20-1|NA
TGCAGTGCTAGAGGGCCAAGAAGATTGGAGACCCAGTACTTC
CSARGPRRLETQYF
>many|TRBJ2-7|TRBV12-3/TRBV12-4|NA
TGTGCCAGCAGTTTCGCCTATTCCTACGAGCAGTACTTC
CASSFAYSYEQYF
>many|TRBJ2-1|TRBV5-1|NA
TGCGCCAGCGTGGATACTCGATCCTACAATGAGCAGTTCTTC
CASVDTRSYNEQFF
>many|TRBJ2-1|TRBV11-3|TRBD2
TGTGCCAGCAGCTTTAGCGGGGTAGGGGGAAATGAGCAGTTCTTC
CASSFSGVGGNEQFF
>NA|TRBJ1-1|TRBV10-3|TRBD1
TGTGCCATCAGTGGCGAAAGGGACAGGGGGCCTGAATCTTTCTTT
CAISGERDRGPESFF
>many|TRBJ2-1|TRBV5-1|NA
TGCGCCAGCAGCATCGGCCAGGGATCAGCCTACAATGAGCAGTTCTTC
CASSIGQGSAYNEQFF
>many|TRBJ2-3|TRBV29-1|TRBD1
TGCAGCGTTGACCCGACAGGGCAGGGCACAGATACGCAGTATTTT
CSVDPTGQGTDTQYF
>NA|TRBJ2-2|TRBV20-1|NA
TGCAGTGCTTCTCCTAGGAGGGCGATACAAAGGGAGCTGTTTTTT
CSASPRRAIQRELFF
>many|TRBJ1-5|TRBV7-9|TRBD1
TGTGCCAGCAGCTTATCAGGGGGCGTCGACAATCAGCCCCAGCATTTT
CASSLSGGVDNQPQHF
>many|TRBJ2-5|TRBV5-1|NA
TGCGCCAGCAGCCCCCTCTCAGGGACAGAGACCCAGTACTTC
CASSPLSGTETQYF
>many|TRBJ2-3|TRBV9|NA
TGTGCCAGCAGCGTAGAAGGTTTGGATACGCAGTATTTT
CASSVEGLDTQYF
>many|TRBJ1-5|TRBV11-1|TRBD1
TGTGCCAGCAGCCCCGACAGGGGTCGCAATCAGCCCCAGCATTTT
CASSPDRGRNQPQHF
>many|TRBJ2-7|TRBV12-3/TRBV12-4|TRBD1
TGTGCCAGCAGTTGGGGAGACAGGGTTCTTTACGAGCAGTACTTC
CASSWGDRVLYEQYF
>many|TRBJ2-2|TRBV5-1|TRBD2
TGCGCCAGCAGCCTAACACCCACCGGGGGGGGCACCGGGGAGCTGTTTTTT
CASSLTPTGGGTGELFF
>many|TRBJ2-1|TRBV3-1|TRBD2
TGTGCCATCGACGTGGCGGGGGGGAGTTATGAGCAGTTCTTC
CAIDVAGGSYEQFF